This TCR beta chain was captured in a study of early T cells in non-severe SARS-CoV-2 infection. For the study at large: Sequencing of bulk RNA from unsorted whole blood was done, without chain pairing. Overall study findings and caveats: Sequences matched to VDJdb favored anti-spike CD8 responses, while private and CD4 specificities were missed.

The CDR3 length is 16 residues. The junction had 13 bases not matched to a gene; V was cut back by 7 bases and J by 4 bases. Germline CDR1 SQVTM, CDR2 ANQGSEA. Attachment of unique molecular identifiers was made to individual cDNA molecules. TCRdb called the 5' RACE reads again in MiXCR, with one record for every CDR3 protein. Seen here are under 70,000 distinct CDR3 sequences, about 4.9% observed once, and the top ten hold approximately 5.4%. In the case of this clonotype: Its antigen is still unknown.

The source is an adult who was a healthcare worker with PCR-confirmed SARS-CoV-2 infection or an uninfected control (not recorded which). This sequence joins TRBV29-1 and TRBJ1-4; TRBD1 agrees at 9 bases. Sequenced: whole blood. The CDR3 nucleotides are TGCAGCGCAATCGTACAGGGGGCGCGGGTTAATGAAAAACTGTTTTTT. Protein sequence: CSAIVQGARVNEKLFF.